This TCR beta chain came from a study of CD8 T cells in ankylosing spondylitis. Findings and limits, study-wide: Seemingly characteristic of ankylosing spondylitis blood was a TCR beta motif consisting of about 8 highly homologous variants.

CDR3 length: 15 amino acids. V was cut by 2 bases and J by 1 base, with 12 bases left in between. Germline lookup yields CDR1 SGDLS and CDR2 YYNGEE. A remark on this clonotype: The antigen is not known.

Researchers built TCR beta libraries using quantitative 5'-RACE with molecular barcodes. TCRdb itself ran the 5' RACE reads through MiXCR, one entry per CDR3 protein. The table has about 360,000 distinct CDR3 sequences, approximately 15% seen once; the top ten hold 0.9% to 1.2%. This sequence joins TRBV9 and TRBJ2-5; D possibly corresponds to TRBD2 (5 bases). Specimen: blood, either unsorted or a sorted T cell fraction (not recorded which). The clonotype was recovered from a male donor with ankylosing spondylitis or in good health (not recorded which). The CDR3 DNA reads TGTGCCAGCAGCGTGGGGTGGACTTTCCAAGAGACCCAGTACTTC. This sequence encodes CASSVGWTFQETQYF.